The sequence of this TCR beta chain was determined in a study of blood T cell repertoires in COVID-19. For the study at large: The United States, Italy and Spain provided the acute and convalescent COVID-19 samples. PBMCs, B-cell-depleted T cells, or T cells were the source of the cDNA or gDNA that made up the material.

Original handling: Estimates of nucleated cell counts were drawn from the amplification of reference gene primers. Assay: immunoSEQ multiplex PCR; the TCRdb copy retains only in-frame clones and omits some. V and J calls and clone size are given by that table; D and trimming were obtained from the DNA. The table records around 110,000 clones, roughly 88% of them present only once. The sample was peripheral blood. The clonotype originates from a woman aged 70-85 years with acute or convalescent COVID-19.

CDR3 protein: CARSLGVRSGSPKNIQYF. CDR3 bases: TGTGCCAGAAGCTTGGGCGTACGGTCGGGATCTCCCAAAAACATTCAGTACTTC. The V and J genes are TRBV5-3 and TRBJ2-4; D is possibly TRBD2 (5 bases). TRBV5-3 is sorted into the ORF group, with uncertain function. The ends were cut back, 0 bases at V and 2 bases at J, with 18 bases in the middle. This CDR3 has 18 residues.